The 8 T cell receptor beta chains presented below share a single source sample, sequenced in a study of blood T cells in healthy people across ages. Alongside a J-beta primer mix, a sample-barcoded 5' primer served in a second PCR lasting roughly 7 to 11 cycles. TCRdb used MiXCR to reprocess the 5' RACE reads, holding one entry per CDR3 protein. The sample has roughly 1.7 million distinct CDR3 sequences; around 36% are singletons. Sample: blood. The receptors were sampled from a woman aged 25 to 39 in good health.

J is TRBJ2-7 and V is TRBV5-6; the D is unclear. The CDR3 covers 13 residues. Germline V gene data show CDR1 as SGHDT and CDR2 as YYEEEE. Trimming shortened V by 2 bases and J by 4 bases, and 10 bases separated the two germline ends. CDR3 amino acids: CASSLLDEYEQYF. The CDR3 nucleotides read TGTGCCAGCAGCTTATTAGACGAATACGAGCAGTACTTC.

The V and J genes are TRBV28 and TRBJ2-7, with D unresolved. V lost 2 bases to trimming and J lost 8 bases, with 13 bases between them. The CDR3 runs 13 residues. Germline V gene sequence: CDR1 MDHEN, CDR2 SYDVKM. The CDR3: CASSLRARQQQYF. DNA of the CDR3: TGTGCCAGCAGTTTACGAGCAAGGCAGCAGCAGTACTTC.

The table lists this clonotype with a few counts. This rearrangement joins TRBV27 to TRBJ1-5; D gene uncertain. CDR1 and CDR2 (germline): MNHEY, SMNVEV (reference sequence). The CDR3 length is 15 residues. Trimming removed 2 bases at V and 0 bases at J, with 8 bases between. In DNA, the CDR3 is TGTGCCAGCAGTTTAATGCGGGATAGCAATCAGCCCCAGCATTTT. Residues: CASSLMRDSNQPQHF.

V gene TRBV6-6 combines with J gene TRBJ2-6, with 11 bases that match TRBD1. J gave up 0 bases and V 5 bases, and 3 bases lay outside the gene matches. CDR1 and CDR2 (germline): MNHNY, SVGAGI (reference sequence). The CDR3 consists of 17 residues. The CDR3 DNA reads as TGTGCCAGCAGTACCGGGACAGGGGGCTCTGGGGCCAACGTCCTGACTTTC. Its translation is CASSTGTGGSGANVLTF.

The gene calls are TRBV19 and TRBJ1-1; D ambiguous. Trimming cost V 5 bases and J 3 bases, with 16 bases left between them. The CDR3 length is 15 residues. Germline loops: CDR1 LNHDA, CDR2 SQIVND (reference sequence). For the CDR3, the DNA is TGTGCCAGTAGTGCTGTTGATGGGGTACACACTGAAGCTTTCTTT. Translated, it gives CASSAVDGVHTEAFF. Drawing the rest from reference TRBV19 and TRBJ1-1, the complete variable domain is DGGITQSPKYLFRKEGQNVTLSCEQNLNHDAMYWYRQDPGQGLRLIYYSQIVNDFQKGDIAEGYSVSREKKESFPLTVTSAQKNPTAFYLCASSAVDGVHTEAFFGQGTRLTVV.

In its sample, this clonotype was seen many times. This sequence joins TRBV4-1 and TRBJ2-1; TRBD2 matches 9 bases. V dropped 1 base and J dropped 8; count of bases not matched to a gene: 15. The length of the CDR3 is 18 residues. Per the germline V gene, CDR1 is MGHRA and CDR2 is YSYEKL. The CDR3 nucleotides are TGCGCCAGCAGCCAAGCCCTCATCGCGGGAGGGGTTGTAGATGAGCAGTTCTTC. The encoded protein is CASSQALIAGGVVDEQFF.

This clonotype has only a few counts. The chain combines TRBV4-2 with TRBJ1-2; D unresolved. Germline loops: CDR1 LGHNA, CDR2 YNFKEQ. The CDR3 contains 13 residues. The V end was cut by 0 bases, the J end by 2 bases, with 4 bases between. CDR3 nucleotides: TGTGCCAGCAGCCAAGATGTCAACTATGGCTACACCTTC. Translating it yields CASSQDVNYGYTF.

This clonotype was picked up a small number of times. J is TRBJ1-5 and V is TRBV7-3, with D hard to call. The CDR3 runs to 15 residues. V gave up 9 bases and J gave up 4 bases, with 19 bases separating them. CDR1 is SGHTA and CDR2 is FQGTGA in the germline V gene. This chain's CDR3 is CARRANNRRNQPQHF. The CDR3 DNA reads TGTGCCAGGCGGGCGAACAACCGGAGAAATCAGCCCCAGCATTTT.